Listed here are 15 T cell receptor beta chains from one sample, sequenced in a study of T-cell reconstitution after alpha-beta-depleted transplantation in children. Unique molecular identifiers featured in how the TCRbeta library was prepared. MiXCR was run by TCRdb on the PCR reads, yielding one entry per CDR3 protein. The top ten hold roughly 27% of the sample, which has about 400,000 distinct CDR3 sequences, 16% seen once. Sequencing was performed on PBMCs, mostly from graft donor cells, taken 360 days after TCRalphabeta/CD19-depleted stem cell transplant. Receptors originate from a boy in the first two years of life who had a stem cell transplant for Wiskott-Aldrich syndrome, so the T cells may come from the graft donor.

V gene TRBV6-2 or TRBV6-3 combines with J gene TRBJ2-1; D call uncertain. With 4 bases removed from V and 5 bases from J, the gap between germline ends came to 21 bases. The CDR3 spans 17 residues. Germline values: CDR1 MNHEY, CDR2 SVGEGT. The CDR3 DNA reads TGTGCCAGCAGTTCCAGACGTAGATTTTTTGGGGACAATGAGCAGTTCTTC. Translating it yields CASSSRRRFFGDNEQFF.

This clonotype turned up a few times. V gene TRBV29-1 combines with J gene TRBJ1-3; the D is unclear. Germline-derived CDR1 and CDR2 are SQVTM and ANQGSEA. Trimming took off 4 bases at V and 2 bases at J, with 6 bases between the two ends. This CDR3 is 12 amino acids long. DNA for the CDR3: TGCAGCGTTGCCGGACCTGGAAACACCATATATTTT. Protein sequence: CSVAGPGNTIYF.

V usage is TRBV5-1 and J usage is TRBJ2-3, with D perhaps matching TRBD1 (6 bases). In germline, CDR1 is SGHRS, CDR2 YFSETQ. V lost 3 bases and J lost 3, with 14 bases in between. This CDR3 contains 15 residues. The CDR3: CASSSRGLPTDTQYF. CDR3 DNA: TGCGCCAGCAGCTCCAGGGGCCTCCCTACAGATACGCAGTATTTT.

V is TRBV4-2 and J is TRBJ2-3; 11 bases are a match to TRBD2. The germline V gene encodes CDR1 LGHNA and CDR2 YNFKEQ. The CDR3 loop spans 17 amino acids. Losses at the gene ends were 6 bases for V and 4 bases for J; bases not matched to a gene: 12. The CDR3 reads CASSPLSGGARADTQYF. CDR3 in DNA: TGTGCCAGCAGTCCCCTTAGCGGGGGGGCCCGGGCAGATACGCAGTATTTT.

V gene TRBV28 combines with J gene TRBJ2-7, with D perhaps TRBD2 (6 bases). The germline V and J ends were trimmed by 2 bases and 2 bases, with 19 bases remaining between them. Germline V lookup: CDR1 MDHEN, CDR2 SYDVKM. The CDR3 consists of 17 residues. In DNA form, the CDR3 reads TGTGCCAGCAGTTTAGACGGAGGGGTATTTATCCCCTACGAGCAGTACTTC. It yields the protein CASSLDGGVFIPYEQYF. The whole variable domain, filled in from reference TRBV28 and TRBJ2-7, reads DVKVTQSSRYLVKRTGEKVFLECVQDMDHENMFWYRQDPGLGLRLIYFSYDVKMKEKGDIPEGYSVSREKKERFSLILESASTNQTSMYLCASSLDGGVFIPYEQYFGPGTRLTVT.

This clonotype was counted a few times. The V and J genes are TRBV7-6 and TRBJ2-1, with 7 bases fitting TRBD2. CDR1 SGHVS and CDR2 FNYEAQ come from the germline V gene. CDR3 size: 15 residues. The trim removed 1 base at V and 8 bases at J, leaving 8 bases unmatched. The CDR3 DNA sequence: TGTGCCAGCAGCTTAGTCGTGTCAGGGAGGGATGAGCAGTTCTTC. This translates into CASSLVVSGRDEQFF.

This clonotype was counted only a few times. This chain links TRBV18 with TRBJ1-1; the D gene is possibly TRBD1 (5 bases). The V end was cut by 4 bases, the J end by 1 base, with 10 bases between. CDR3 length: 14 amino acids. Germline CDR1 KGHSH, CDR2 LQKENI. The chain's CDR3 is CASSRLGGNTEAFF. Written as DNA, the CDR3 is TGTGCCAGCTCACGGTTGGGGGGGAACACTGAAGCTTTCTTT. The entire variable domain, with the rest obtained from reference TRBV18 and TRBJ1-1, is as follows: NAGVMQNPRHLVRRRGQEARLRCSPMKGHSHVYWYRQLPEEGLKFMVYLQKENIIDESGMPKERFSAEFPKEGPSILRIQQVVRGDSAAYFCASSRLGGNTEAFFGQGTRLTVV.

This clonotype was counted ten times or more. The V gene is TRBV29-1, the J gene TRBJ2-7, with 9 bases aligning to TRBD1. J lost 3 bases, V lost 4 bases, and 1 base had no gene match. The germline CDR1 and CDR2 sequences are SQVTM and ANQGSEA. This CDR3 comprises 12 residues. Here the CDR3 DNA reads TGCAGCGTTGCGGGACAGGGCTACGAGCAGTACTTC. Its translation is CSVAGQGYEQYF.

The V and J genes are TRBV6-1 and TRBJ2-1; D is uncertain. Trimming left V 5 bases short and J 3 bases short, with 11 bases between. CDR1 is MNHNS and CDR2 is SASEGT in the germline V gene. The CDR3 has 14 amino acids. For the CDR3, the DNA is TGTGCCAGCAGTCTGATTCTAGTCTACAATGAGCAGTTCTTC. Residues: CASSLILVYNEQFF.

This clonotype was counted a few times. This chain connects TRBV10-3 to TRBJ2-1, with 9 bases lining up with TRBD2. Looked up from germline, CDR1 is ENHRY and CDR2 is SYGVKD. The CDR3 covers 16 residues. The V segment lost 6 bases and the J segment 3 bases; nucleotides outside the gene matches: 9. CDR3 coding DNA: TGTGCCATCAGAGGACTTGCGGGAGGGTGCTACAATGAGCAGTTCTTC. As protein: CAIRGLAGGCYNEQFF.

This chain uses TRBV4-1 with TRBJ2-2; D is ambiguous. CDR1 and CDR2 (germline): MGHRA, YSYEKL. The CDR3 runs 15 residues. Trimming took 1 base from V and 1 from J, leaving 7 bases between them. The CDR3 DNA sequence: TGCGCCAGCAGCCAAGGGCCCTGGAACACCGGGGAGCTGTTTTTT. Its translation is CASSQGPWNTGELFF.

This chain joins TRBV20-1 and TRBJ2-3; maybe TRBD2 (5 bases). Per the germline V gene, CDR1 is DFQATT and CDR2 is SNEGSKA (reference sequence). The length of the CDR3 is 14 residues. V shed 4 bases and J shed 3 bases, with 14 bases lying between them. The CDR3 sequence is CSATDSGGTDTQYF. The CDR3 coding sequence is TGCAGTGCTACCGACTCAGGCGGGACAGATACGCAGTATTTT.

V usage is TRBV5-1 and J usage is TRBJ2-7, with 7 bases fitting TRBD1. Germline loops: CDR1 SGHRS, CDR2 YFSETQ. Germline trimming cut 7 bases from V and 3 bases from J; bases unmatched to any gene: 7. The CDR3 is 13 amino acids. CDR3 DNA: TGCGCCAGCGCCGAGACAGGGTACTACGAGCAGTACTTC. This codes for CASAETGYYEQYF.

This clonotype was picked up a small number of times. The chain recombines TRBV5-1 with TRBJ2-1; D gene unclear. CDR1 and CDR2 (germline): SGHRS, YFSETQ. The CDR3 is made up of 13 amino acids. V dropped 0 bases and J dropped 6 bases, with 7 bases sitting between them. In DNA form, the CDR3 reads TGCGCCAGCAGCTTGGGACACCCCAATGAGCAGTTCTTC. Translation: CASSLGHPNEQFF.

The chain joins TRBV28 to TRBJ1-6; the D is unclear. Germline V gene sequence: CDR1 MDHEN, CDR2 SYDVKM. Trimming removed 8 bases at V and 5 bases at J, with 16 bases between. The CDR3 spans 15 residues. This chain's CDR3 is CASQAMPEHNSPLHF. Written as DNA, the CDR3 is TGTGCCAGCCAGGCTATGCCCGAACATAATTCACCCCTCCACTTT.